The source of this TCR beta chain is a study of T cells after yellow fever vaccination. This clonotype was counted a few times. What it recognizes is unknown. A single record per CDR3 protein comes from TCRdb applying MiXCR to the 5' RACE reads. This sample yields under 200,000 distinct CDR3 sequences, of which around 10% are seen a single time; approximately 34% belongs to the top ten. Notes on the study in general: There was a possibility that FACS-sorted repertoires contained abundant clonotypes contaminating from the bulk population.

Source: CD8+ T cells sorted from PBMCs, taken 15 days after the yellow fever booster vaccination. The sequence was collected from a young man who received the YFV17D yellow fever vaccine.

The CDR3 DNA follows: TGTGCCAGCAGGACGGGCCACGTGACAAGGTGGAACTATGGCTACACCTTC. Its translation: CASRTGHVTRWNYGYTF. The chain couples TRBV6-2 or TRBV6-3 to TRBJ1-2; D is unresolved. CDR1 and CDR2 from the germline V gene are MNHEY and SVGEGT. Trimming shortened V by 6 bases and J by 2 bases, and 22 bases separated the two germline ends. This CDR3 contains 17 residues.